This T cell receptor (beta chain) emerged from a study of metastatic and nonmetastatic thyroid tumors. With MiXCR, TCRdb called clones anew from the PCR reads. The data contain 15,000 to 20,000 clones, around 13% of them singletons. Germline CDR1 and CDR2: MNHNS and SASEGT. V shed 8 bases, J shed 2 bases, and the junction held 5 bases outside the gene matches. The CDR3 is 15 amino acids. None of the patients had undergone any treatment ahead of thyroid surgery. This clone was seen a handful of times. This chain uses TRBV6-1 with TRBJ2-7, with TRBD2 identical over 14 bases. Sequencing used blood. This sequence was found in a female donor with papillary thyroid cancer or a benign thyroid nodule (not recorded which). Some clones in this sample may be carry-over from other donors' samples. CDR3 in amino acids: CASGLAGGGAYEQYF. The CDR3 DNA is TGTGCCAGCGGACTAGCGGGGGGCGGGGCCTACGAGCAGTACTTC.